The 22 T cell receptor beta chains below all came from one sample that was sequenced in a study of monozygotic twins with inflammatory bowel disease. TCRdb reprocessed the 5' RACE reads and stores each CDR3 protein as one record, lacking DNA. This sample's table reports under 150,000 distinct CDR3 sequences. The sequenced sample consisted of blood. The receptor source for this set is a human donor with ulcerative colitis or Crohn's disease, or a healthy co-twin of an affected twin (not recorded which).

This chain joins TRBV27 and TRBJ1-6; as DNA is missing, the TRBD1 call by TCRdb cannot be tested. Germline V gene lookup returns CDR1 MNHEY and CDR2 SMNVEV (reference sequence). CDR3 length: 15 amino acids. The CDR3 spells CASSPPVTYNSPLHF.

The chain combines TRBV18 with TRBJ1-4. The CDR3 loop spans 14 amino acids. The V gene's germline CDR1 is KGHSH and CDR2 LQKENI. The CDR3 sequence: CASSLTSANEKLFF.

The rearrangement links TRBV29-1 to TRBJ2-1; the TCRdb D gene call, TRBD1, has no DNA to confirm it. The CDR3 is 14 residues long. From germline, CDR1 is SQVTM and CDR2 ANQGSEA. The CDR3 loop reads CSVEGVRGMDEQFF.

The genes are TRBV7-8 and TRBJ2-5; TCRdb's D call, TRBD2, is unchecked because there is no DNA. The CDR3 runs 14 residues. Germline V gene data show CDR1 as SGHVS and CDR2 as FQNEAQ. The CDR3 is CASTRGTRQETQYF.

This chain links TRBV25-1 with TRBJ1-4. Germline V gene data show CDR1 as MGHDK and CDR2 as SYGVNS. The CDR3 spans 13 residues. The CDR3 loop reads CASRGGPNEKLFF.

The chain couples TRBV11-2 to TRBJ2-7; TCRdb's D gene call, TRBD1, goes unchecked for lack of DNA. The CDR3 is 16 amino acids. Germline CDR1 reads SGHAT; CDR2 reads FQNNGV. This CDR3 is CASSSIRDRSSYEQYF.

The rearrangement joins TRBV30 to TRBJ2-7; no DNA is available, so the TRBD1 call from TCRdb remains unchecked. Germline values: CDR1 GTSNPN, CDR2 SVGIG (reference sequence). CDR3 length: 14 residues. CDR3 in amino acids: CAWYDRRVSYEQYF.

This chain links TRBV11-2 with TRBJ2-3; the D call from TCRdb, TRBD2, cannot be confirmed without DNA. This CDR3 is 15 amino acids long. CDR1 and CDR2 (germline): SGHAT, FQNNGV. The CDR3 loop is CASNGGLAGTDTQYF.

This chain connects TRBV6-1 to TRBJ2-7; the TCRdb call, TRBD2, lacks DNA for checking. CDR1 is MNHNS and CDR2 is SASEGT in the germline V gene. The CDR3 has 15 amino acids. CDR3 sequence: CASSSRGTGVYEQYF.

This chain links TRBV27 with TRBJ1-4. Germline lookup yields CDR1 MNHEY and CDR2 SMNVEV (reference sequence). The CDR3 has 14 residues. The CDR3 reads CASRFAWRDEKLFF.

V and J are TRBV7-8 and TRBJ1-1; TCRdb gives TRBD1 as the D gene, but with no DNA this cannot be confirmed. Germline CDR1 reads SGHVS; CDR2 reads FQNEAQ. There are 14 residues in the CDR3. This chain's CDR3 is CASSLQGTRGEAFF.

This sequence joins TRBV18 and TRBJ2-3; TCRdb calls TRBD2, which cannot be checked without DNA. The CDR3 has 18 amino acids. The germline CDR1 and CDR2 sequences are KGHSH and LQKENI. The CDR3 loop is CASSPPLAGGPWTDTQYF.

This sequence joins TRBV7-2 and TRBJ1-5; the TCRdb call, TRBD1, lacks DNA for checking. The germline V gene encodes CDR1 SGHTA and CDR2 FQGNSA. The length of the CDR3 is 15 residues. CDR3 protein: CASSLARGENQPQHF.

The chain couples TRBV12-5 to TRBJ1-4; the D call of TRBD1 rests on TCRdb alone, since no DNA is present to check it. Germline V CDR1 and CDR2: LGHNT, FRNRAP. The CDR3 sequence is 16 residues long. The chain's CDR3 is CASGLVVGQGHEKLFF.

V is TRBV27 and J is TRBJ1-2. Germline values: CDR1 MNHEY, CDR2 SMNVEV (reference sequence). The CDR3 is 16 residues long. The CDR3 region is CASSYKSPGLDYGYTF.

The chain is built from TRBV27 and TRBJ2-7; as DNA is missing, the TRBD1 call by TCRdb cannot be tested. The CDR3 sequence is 14 residues long. Germline CDR1 is MNHEY and CDR2 is SMNVEV (reference sequence). The CDR3 here is CASSSQGQLYEQYF.

V usage is TRBV7-2 and J usage is TRBJ2-7; TCRdb reports TRBD1, a call that lacks DNA to check it against. Germline V gene lookup returns CDR1 SGHTA and CDR2 FQGNSA. The CDR3 is 14 residues long. The CDR3 reads CASRNRGLGYEQYF.

The CDR3 sequence: CASSEWTSTGELFF. The J gene is TRBJ2-2, the V gene TRBV2; TCRdb calls TRBD1, which cannot be checked without DNA. Per germline, CDR1 SNHLY and CDR2 FYNNEI. CDR3 length equals 14 residues.

This chain joins TRBV20-1 and TRBJ2-5; the D gene TCRdb calls, TRBD1, cannot be checked with no DNA. Per germline, CDR1 DFQATT and CDR2 SNEGSKA (reference sequence). The CDR3 extends over 14 amino acids. CDR3 amino acids: CSASLGQPQETQYF.

The genes are TRBV19 and TRBJ2-2; TCRdb reports TRBD1, a call that lacks DNA to check it against. The CDR3 sequence is 15 residues long. Germline CDR1 reads LNHDA; CDR2 reads SQIVND (reference sequence). CDR3 protein: CASIGQGGFGGELFF. Full variable domain (remainder filled in from reference TRBV19 and TRBJ2-2): DGGITQSPKYLFRKEGQNVTLSCEQNLNHDAMYWYRQDPGQGLRLIYYSQIVNDFQKGDIAEGYSVSREKKESFPLTVTSAQKNPTAFYLCASIGQGGFGGELFFGEGSRLTVL.

The V call is TRBV20-1, the J call TRBJ2-7; TCRdb lists TRBD2, though no DNA is available to test this call. Germline values: CDR1 DFQATT, CDR2 SNEGSKA (reference sequence). This CDR3 has 16 residues. CDR3 residues: CSARRLAGAPTNEQYF.

Here the CDR3 reads CASSPPLSTGYEQYF. V is TRBV3-1 and J is TRBJ2-7; TCRdb's D call of TRBD1 is untestable without DNA. Germline V lookup: CDR1 LGHDT, CDR2 YNNKEL (reference sequence). The CDR3 spans 15 residues.